The clone carrying this T cell receptor (beta chain) showed up just once. The sample belongs to a study of cytomegalovirus exposure and HLA in healthy donors. PCR employed 60 Vbeta and 13 Jbeta primers. Only in-frame clones appear in the TCRdb table, and some are missing; sequencing was by immunoSEQ multiplex PCR. Here the sample spans 100,000 to 150,000 clones, under 85% being singletons. Germline V gene sequence: CDR1 MNHEY, CDR2 SMNVEV (reference sequence). V was pared by 2 bases and J by 9 bases, with 11 bases between. This CDR3 spans 13 amino acids. V is TRBV27 and J is TRBJ2-1; a weak D match, TRBD2 (6 bases). Sequenced: PBMCs. The TCR originated in a woman aged 45-59 years in good health and CMV-seropositive. The CDR3: CASSLAPEGEQFF. CDR3 in DNA: TGTGCCAGCAGTTTAGCCCCGGAGGGTGAGCAGTTCTTC.